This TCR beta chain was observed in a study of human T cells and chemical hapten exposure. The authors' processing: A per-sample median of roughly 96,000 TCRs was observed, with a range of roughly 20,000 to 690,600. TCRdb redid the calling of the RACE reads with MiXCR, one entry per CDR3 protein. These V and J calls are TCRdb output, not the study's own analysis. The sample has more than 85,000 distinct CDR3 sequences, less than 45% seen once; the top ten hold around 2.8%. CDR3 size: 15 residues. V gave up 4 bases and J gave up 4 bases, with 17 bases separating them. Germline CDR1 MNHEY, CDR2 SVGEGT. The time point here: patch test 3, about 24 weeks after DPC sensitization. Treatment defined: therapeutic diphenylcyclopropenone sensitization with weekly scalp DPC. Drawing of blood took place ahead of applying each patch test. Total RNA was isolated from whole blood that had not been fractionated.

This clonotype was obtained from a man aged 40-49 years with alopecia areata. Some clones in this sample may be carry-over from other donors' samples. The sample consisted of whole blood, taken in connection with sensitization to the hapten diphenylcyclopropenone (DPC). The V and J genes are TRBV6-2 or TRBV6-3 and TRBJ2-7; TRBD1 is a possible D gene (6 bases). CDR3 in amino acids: CASSSLPGHPYEQYV. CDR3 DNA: TGTGCCAGCAGTTCCCTCCCGGGACATCCATACGAGCAGTACGTC.